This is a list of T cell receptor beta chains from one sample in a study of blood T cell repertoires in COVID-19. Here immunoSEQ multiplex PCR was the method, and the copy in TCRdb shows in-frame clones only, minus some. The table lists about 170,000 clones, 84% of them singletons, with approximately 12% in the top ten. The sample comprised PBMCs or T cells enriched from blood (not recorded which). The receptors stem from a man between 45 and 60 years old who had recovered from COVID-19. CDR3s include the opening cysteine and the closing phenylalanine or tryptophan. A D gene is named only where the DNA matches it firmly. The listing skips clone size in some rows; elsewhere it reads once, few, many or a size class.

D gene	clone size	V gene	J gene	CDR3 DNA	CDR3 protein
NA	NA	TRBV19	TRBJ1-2	TGTGCCAGTAGTCCTCCGGGGGTATACGGCTACACCTTC	CASSPPGVYGYTF
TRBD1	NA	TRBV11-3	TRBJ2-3	TGTGCCAGCAGCTTGGACAGGGTTGCAGATACGCAGTATTTT	CASSLDRVADTQYF
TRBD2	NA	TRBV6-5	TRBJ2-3	TGTGCCAGACTAGCGGGGGGGCCGGGCACAGATACGCAGTATTTT	CARLAGGPGTDTQYF
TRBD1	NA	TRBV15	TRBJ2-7	TGTGCCACCAGCATCCGACAGGGACCCGGCGAGCAGTACTTC	CATSIRQGPGEQYF
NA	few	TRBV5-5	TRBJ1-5	TGTGCCAGCAGCCCTAGTTATAGCAATCAGCCCCAGCATTTT	CASSPSYSNQPQHF
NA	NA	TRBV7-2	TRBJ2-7	TGTGCCAGCAGCGTCAACTACGAGCAGTACTTC	CASSVNYEQYF
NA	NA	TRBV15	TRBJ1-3	TGTGCCACCAGCAGAGACCTGGGAACAGGGTATGGAAACACCATATATTTT	CATSRDLGTGYGNTIYF
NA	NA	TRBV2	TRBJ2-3	TGTGCCAGCAGTGAATTCCTAATCGGGGATACGCAGTATTTT	CASSEFLIGDTQYF
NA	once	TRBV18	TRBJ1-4	TGTGCCAGCTCACCATATCAGGTCCAGGAAAAACTGTTTTTT	CASSPYQVQEKLFF
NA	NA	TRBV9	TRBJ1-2	TGTGCCAGCAGCGTAGTGGCAGCCCAGGGGGGCTACACCTTC	CASSVVAAQGGYTF
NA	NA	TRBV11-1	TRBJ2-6	TGTGCCAGCAGCTTAGACGGGGAGATCCTGACTTTC	CASSLDGEILTF
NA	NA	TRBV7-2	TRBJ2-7	TGTGCCAGCAGCCCTGGGCGACAGGTCCACGAGCAGTACTTC	CASSPGRQVHEQYF
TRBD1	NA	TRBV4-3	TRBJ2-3	TGCGCCAGCAGCCAAGAGGGACAGGGAGCAACGCAGTATTTT	CASSQEGQGATQYF
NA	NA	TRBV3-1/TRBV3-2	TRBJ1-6	TGTGCCAGCAACCCGACAGGTGGGGCCAATTCACCCCTCCACTTT	CASNPTGGANSPLHF